This paragraph reports one T cell receptor (beta chain). The antigen is not known. The data belong to a study of T cell repertoires in cytomegalovirus infection. Study summary: HLA-B-restricted CMV epitopes that are well studied were used alongside recently identified HLA-C-restricted ones. TCR beta signatures that were public indicated CMV infection and matching HLA type.

The ends were cut back, 5 bases at V and 1 base at J, with 15 bases in the middle. The CDR3 has 15 amino acids. From germline, CDR1 is SGHVS and CDR2 FNYEAQ. TCRdb reprocessed the reads via MiXCR and lists one record per CDR3 protein. The table has roughly 700,000 distinct CDR3 sequences, around 31% seen once; the top ten hold roughly 18%. Findings and caveats of the study: The ex vivo response showed dominance by HLA-C-restricted CMV-specific TCR beta clonotypes. Summed frequency of shared TCR beta families picked out CMV carriers who also had the relevant HLA.

The V and J genes are TRBV7-6 and TRBJ2-7; D is possibly TRBD1 (6 bases). The sequence derives from a human donor in good health (CMV status not recorded). Some clones in this sample may be carry-over from other donors' samples. The sequences come from cultured PBMCs, collected from culture after CMV antigen stimulation. The DNA of the CDR3 is TGTGCCAGCAGCCTCAGCAGACAGGCTTCCTACGAGCAGTACTTC. It is translated as CASSLSRQASYEQYF.